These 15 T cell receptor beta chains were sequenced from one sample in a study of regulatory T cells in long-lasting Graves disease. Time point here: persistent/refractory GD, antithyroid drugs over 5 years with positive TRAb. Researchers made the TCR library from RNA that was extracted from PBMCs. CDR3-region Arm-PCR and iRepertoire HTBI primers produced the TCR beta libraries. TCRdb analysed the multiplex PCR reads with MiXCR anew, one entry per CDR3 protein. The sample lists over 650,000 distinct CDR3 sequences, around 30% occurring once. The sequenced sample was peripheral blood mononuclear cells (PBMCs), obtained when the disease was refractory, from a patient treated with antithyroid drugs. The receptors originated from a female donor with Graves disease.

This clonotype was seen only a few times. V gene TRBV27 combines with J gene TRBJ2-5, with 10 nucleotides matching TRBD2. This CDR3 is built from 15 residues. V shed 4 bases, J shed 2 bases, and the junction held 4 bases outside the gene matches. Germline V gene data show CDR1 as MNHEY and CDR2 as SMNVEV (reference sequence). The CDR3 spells CASSSSGSVQETQYF. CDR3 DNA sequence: TGTGCCAGCAGTTCTAGCGGGAGCGTACAAGAGACCCAGTACTTC.

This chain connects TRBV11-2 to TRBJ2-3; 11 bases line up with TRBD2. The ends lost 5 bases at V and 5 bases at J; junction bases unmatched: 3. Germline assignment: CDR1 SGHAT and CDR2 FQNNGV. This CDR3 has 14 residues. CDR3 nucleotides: TGTGCCAGCAGCCCTGGACTAGCGGGAGATACGCAGTATTTT. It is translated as CASSPGLAGDTQYF.

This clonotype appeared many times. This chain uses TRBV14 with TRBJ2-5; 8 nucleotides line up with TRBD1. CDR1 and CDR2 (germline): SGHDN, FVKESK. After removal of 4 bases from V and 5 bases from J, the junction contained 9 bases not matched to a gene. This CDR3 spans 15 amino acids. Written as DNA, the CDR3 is TGTGCCAGCAGCCTGGACAGGGCTTCAGGGGAGACCCAGTACTTC. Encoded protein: CASSLDRASGETQYF.

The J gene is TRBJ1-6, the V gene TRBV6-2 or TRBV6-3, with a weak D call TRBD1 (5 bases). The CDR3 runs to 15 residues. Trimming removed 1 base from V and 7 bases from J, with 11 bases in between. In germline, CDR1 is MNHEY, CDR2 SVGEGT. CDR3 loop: CASSYFRGWNSPLHF. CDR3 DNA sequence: TGTGCCAGCAGTTACTTCCGGGGCTGGAATTCACCCCTCCACTTT.

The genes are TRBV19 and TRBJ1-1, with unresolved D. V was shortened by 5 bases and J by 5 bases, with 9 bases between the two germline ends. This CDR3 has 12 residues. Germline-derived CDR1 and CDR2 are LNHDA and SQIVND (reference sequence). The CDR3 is CASSARSTEAFF. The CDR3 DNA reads TGTGCCAGTAGTGCCCGGTCGACTGAAGCTTTCTTT.

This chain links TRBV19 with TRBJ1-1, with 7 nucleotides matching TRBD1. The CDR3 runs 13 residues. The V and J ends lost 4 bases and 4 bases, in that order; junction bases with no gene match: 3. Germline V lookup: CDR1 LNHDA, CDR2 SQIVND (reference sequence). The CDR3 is CASSTNRGTEAFF. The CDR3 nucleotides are TGTGCCAGTAGTACAAACAGGGGCACTGAAGCTTTCTTT.

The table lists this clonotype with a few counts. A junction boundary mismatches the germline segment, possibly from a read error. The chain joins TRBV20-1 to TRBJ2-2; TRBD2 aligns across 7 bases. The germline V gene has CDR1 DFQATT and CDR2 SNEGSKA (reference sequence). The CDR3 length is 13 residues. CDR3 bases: TGCAGCGCTAGCGGTTATGGCACCGGGGAGCTGTTTTTT. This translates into CSASGYGTGELFF.

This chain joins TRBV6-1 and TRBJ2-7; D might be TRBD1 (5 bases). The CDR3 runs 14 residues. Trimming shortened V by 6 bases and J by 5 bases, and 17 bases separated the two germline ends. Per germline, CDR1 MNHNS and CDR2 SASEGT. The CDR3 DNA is TGTGCCAGCAGGAGTCGGGCAGGGTTACACGAGCAGTACTTC. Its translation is CASRSRAGLHEQYF.

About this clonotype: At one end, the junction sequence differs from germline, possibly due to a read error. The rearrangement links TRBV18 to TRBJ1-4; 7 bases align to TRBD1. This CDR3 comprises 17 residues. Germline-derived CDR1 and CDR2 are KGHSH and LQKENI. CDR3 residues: CASSTIPTRGANEQLFF. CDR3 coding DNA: TGTGCCAGCTCAACAATACCGACCAGGGGGGCTAATGAACAACTGTTTTTT.

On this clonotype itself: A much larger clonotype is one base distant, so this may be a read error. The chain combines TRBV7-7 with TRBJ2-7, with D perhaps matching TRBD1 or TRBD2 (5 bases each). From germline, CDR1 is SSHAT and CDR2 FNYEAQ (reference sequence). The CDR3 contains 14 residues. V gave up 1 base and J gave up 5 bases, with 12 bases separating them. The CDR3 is CASSLGQGVNEQYF. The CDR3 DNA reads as TGTGCCAGCAGCTTAGGGCAGGGAGTTAACGAGCAGTACTTC.

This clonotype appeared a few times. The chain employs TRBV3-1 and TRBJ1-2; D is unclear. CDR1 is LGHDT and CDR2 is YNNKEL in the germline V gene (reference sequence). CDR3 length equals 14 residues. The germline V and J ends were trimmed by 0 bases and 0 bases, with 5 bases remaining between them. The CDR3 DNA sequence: TGTGCCAGCAGCCAAGAGCGGGCTAACTATGGCTACACCTTC. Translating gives CASSQERANYGYTF.

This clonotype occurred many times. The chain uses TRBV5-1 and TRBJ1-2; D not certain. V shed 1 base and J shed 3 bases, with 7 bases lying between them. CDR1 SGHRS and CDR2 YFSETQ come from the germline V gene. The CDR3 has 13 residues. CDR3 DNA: TGCGCCAGCAGCTTGCAGGACCACTATGGCTACACCTTC. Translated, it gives CASSLQDHYGYTF.

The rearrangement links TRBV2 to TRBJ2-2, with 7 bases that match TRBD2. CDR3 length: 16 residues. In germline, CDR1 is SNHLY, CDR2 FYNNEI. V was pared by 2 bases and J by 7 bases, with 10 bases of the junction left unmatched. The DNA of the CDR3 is TGTGCCAGCAGTGAATCTGGCGGGAGTGGGATCGGGGAGCTGTTTTTT. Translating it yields CASSESGGSGIGELFF. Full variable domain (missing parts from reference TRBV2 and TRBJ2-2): EPEVTQTPSHQVTQMGQEVILRCVPISNHLYFYWYRQILGQKVEFLVSFYNNEISEKSEIFDDQFSVERPDGSNFTLKIRSTKLEDSAMYFCASSESGGSGIGELFFGEGSRLTVL.

This chain's CDR3 is CASGEKFPQETQYF. The CDR3 DNA reads TGTGCCAGCGGGGAGAAGTTTCCCCAAGAGACCCAGTACTTC. The chain is built from TRBV25-1 and TRBJ2-5; TRBD2 is a possible D gene (5 bases). Trimming left V 8 bases short and J 1 base short, with 14 bases between. Looked up from germline, CDR1 is MGHDK and CDR2 is SYGVNS. This CDR3 spans 14 amino acids.

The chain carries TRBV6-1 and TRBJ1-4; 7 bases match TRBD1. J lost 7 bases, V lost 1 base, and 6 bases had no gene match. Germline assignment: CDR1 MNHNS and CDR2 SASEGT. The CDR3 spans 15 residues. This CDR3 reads CASSEGQGISEKLFF. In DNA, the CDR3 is TGTGCCAGCAGTGAAGGACAGGGAATTAGTGAAAAACTGTTTTTT.